This TCR beta chain emerged from a study of shared clonotypes between healthy human individuals. Points from the study as a whole: Sharing across a few donors was seen in roughly 5% of naive CD4 clonotypes. What naive subsets generally showed was a larger estimated richness than memory subsets showed.

Everyone who donated was a Caucasian adult who lived in Nashville, Tennessee. Sequencing used immunoSEQ multiplex PCR; TCRdb keeps in-frame clones, though not all of them. The sample includes 2,500,000 or so clones, more than 80% of them seen just once. The CDR3 loop spans 15 amino acids. The ends lost 5 bases at V and 5 bases at J; junction bases unmatched: 9. CDR1 is SGHTA, CDR2 FQGNSA, per germline. Worth noting for this clone: Antigen: not known.

Sequenced: naive CD4+ T cells sorted from blood. As for subset: CD45RA+ positively selected. The rearrangement uses TRBV7-2 and TRBJ1-1; 9 bases fit TRBD1. This TCR derives from a man younger than 35 in good health. This chain's CDR3 is CASSRTGGSGTEAFF. The CDR3 nucleotides read TGTGCCAGCAGCCGTACAGGGGGCTCAGGGACTGAAGCTTTCTTT.